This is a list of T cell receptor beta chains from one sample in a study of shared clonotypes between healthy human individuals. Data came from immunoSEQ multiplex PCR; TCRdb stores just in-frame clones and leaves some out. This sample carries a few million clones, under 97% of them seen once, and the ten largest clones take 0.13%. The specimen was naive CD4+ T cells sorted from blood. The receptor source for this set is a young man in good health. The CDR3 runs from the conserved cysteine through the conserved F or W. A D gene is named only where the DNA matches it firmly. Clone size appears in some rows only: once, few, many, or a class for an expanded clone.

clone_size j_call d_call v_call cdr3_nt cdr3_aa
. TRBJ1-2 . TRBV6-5 TGTGCCAGCAGTTACTTAGGGGGTAGCTATGGCTACACCTTC CASSYLGGSYGYTF
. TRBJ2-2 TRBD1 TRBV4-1 TGCGCCAGCAGCCAAGCTGGGGACAGGGTGTGGTCCGGGGAGCTGTTTTTT CASSQAGDRVWSGELFF
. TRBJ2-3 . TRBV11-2 TGTGCCAGCAGCTTGGGGACAGATACGCAGTATTTT CASSLGTDTQYF
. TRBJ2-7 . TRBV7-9 TGTGCCAGCAGCTTAATAACAGGGAAACGCTACGAGCAGTACTTC CASSLITGKRYEQYF
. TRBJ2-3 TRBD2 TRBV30 TGTGCCTGGAGAACAGCGGGGGGGCCTTGGGCAGATACGCAGTATTTT CAWRTAGGPWADTQYF
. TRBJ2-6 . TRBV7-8 TGTGCCAGCAGCCAAGTTACTTCTGGGGCCAACGTCCTGACTTTC CASSQVTSGANVLTF
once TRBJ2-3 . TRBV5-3 TGTGCCAGAAGCTTGCCGCTACTAGGGCTAACCGCCAGAGATACGCAGTATTTT CARSLPLLGLTARDTQYF
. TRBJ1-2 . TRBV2 TGTGCCAGCAGTGTTTCTAACTATGGCTACACCTTC CASSVSNYGYTF
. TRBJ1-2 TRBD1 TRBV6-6 TGTGCCAGCAAAGTTGAGACAGGGTATGGCTACACCTTC CASKVETGYGYTF
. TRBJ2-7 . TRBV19 TGTGCCAGTAGTATCTCCTCGACAGGTTCCTACGAGCAGTACTTC CASSISSTGSYEQYF
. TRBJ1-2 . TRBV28 TGTGCCAGCAGTCTCCGGACAGACTATGGCTACACCTTC CASSLRTDYGYTF
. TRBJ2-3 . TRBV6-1 TGTGCCAGCAGTAATACAGAGAGGTACACAGATACGCAGTATTTT CASSNTERYTDTQYF
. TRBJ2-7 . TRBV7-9 TGTGCCAGCAGCAGCGGCCCTCCCTACGAGCAGTACTTC CASSSGPPYEQYF
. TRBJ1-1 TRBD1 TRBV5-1 TGCGCCAGCACCAGTGACAGGGTGAACACTGAAGCTTTCTTT CASTSDRVNTEAFF
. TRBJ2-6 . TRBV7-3 TGTGCCAGCAGCAACCCCCTGACGGGGGCCAACGTCCTGACTTTC CASSNPLTGANVLTF
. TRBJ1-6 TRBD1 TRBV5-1 TGCGCCAGCAGCTCGGGGACAGGTCAGTCACCCCTCCACTTT CASSSGTGQSPLHF
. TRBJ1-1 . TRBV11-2 TGTGCCAGCAGCTTAGATGGGGGATACACTGAAGCTTTCTTT CASSLDGGYTEAFF
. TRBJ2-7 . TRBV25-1 TGTGCCAGCAGTGAATATGCGATGAACGAGCAGTACTTC CASSEYAMNEQYF
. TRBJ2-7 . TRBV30 TGTGCCTGGAGTGTACCAGTACGCTCCTACGAGCAGTACTTC CAWSVPVRSYEQYF
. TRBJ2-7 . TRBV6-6 TGTGCCAGCAGTAATGGGGAGGGACAGGACCTCTACGAGCAGTACTTC CASSNGEGQDLYEQYF
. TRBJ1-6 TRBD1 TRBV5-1 TGCGCCAGCAGTTTTACAGGGGACGAGGGATCACCCCTCCACTTT CASSFTGDEGSPLHF
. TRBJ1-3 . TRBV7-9 TGTGCCAGCAGCTTAGGACAGGCTGGTGGAAACACCATATATTTT CASSLGQAGGNTIYF
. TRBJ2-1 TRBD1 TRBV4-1 TGCGCCAGCAGCCCCTCCGGGACAGGATCCTACAATGAGCAGTTCTTC CASSPSGTGSYNEQFF
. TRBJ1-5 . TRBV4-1 TGCGCCAGCAGCCAAGTGGAACAGACCTATCAGCCCCAGCATTTT CASSQVEQTYQPQHF
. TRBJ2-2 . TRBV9 TGTGCCAGCGAAACCGGGGTAGGGAACACCGGGGAGCTGTTTTTT CASETGVGNTGELFF
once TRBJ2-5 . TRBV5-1 TGCGCCAGCACCCAATCACAGGGGAGGGAGACCCAGTACTTC CASTQSQGRETQYF
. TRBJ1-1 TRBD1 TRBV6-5 TGTGCCAGCAGCCGACAGGGGATCGGAGCTTTCTTT CASSRQGIGAFF